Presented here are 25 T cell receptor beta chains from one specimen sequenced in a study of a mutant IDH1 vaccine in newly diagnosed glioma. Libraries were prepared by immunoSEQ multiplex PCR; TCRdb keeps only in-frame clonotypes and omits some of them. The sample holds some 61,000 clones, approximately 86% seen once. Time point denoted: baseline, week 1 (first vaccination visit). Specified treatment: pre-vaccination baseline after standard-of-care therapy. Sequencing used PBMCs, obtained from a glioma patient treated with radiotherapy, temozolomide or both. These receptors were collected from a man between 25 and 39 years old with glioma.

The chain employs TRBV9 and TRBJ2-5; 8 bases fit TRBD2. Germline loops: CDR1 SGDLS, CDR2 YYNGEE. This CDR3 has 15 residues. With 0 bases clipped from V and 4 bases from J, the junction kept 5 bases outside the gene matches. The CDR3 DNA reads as TGTGCCAGCAGCGTAGATCCCGGGGGGGGAGAGACCCAGTACTTC. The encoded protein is CASSVDPGGGETQYF.

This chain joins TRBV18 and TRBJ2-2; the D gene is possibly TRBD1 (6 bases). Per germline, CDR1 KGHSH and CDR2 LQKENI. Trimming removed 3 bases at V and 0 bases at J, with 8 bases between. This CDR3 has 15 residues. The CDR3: CASSPGQTNTGELFF. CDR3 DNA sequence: TGTGCCAGCTCACCCGGACAGACGAACACCGGGGAGCTGTTTTTT.

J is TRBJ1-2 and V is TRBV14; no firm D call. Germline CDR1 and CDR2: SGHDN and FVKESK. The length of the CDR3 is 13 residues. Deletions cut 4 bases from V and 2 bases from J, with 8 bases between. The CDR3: CASSRGSNYGYTF. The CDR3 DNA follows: TGTGCCAGCAGCCGTGGTTCGAACTATGGCTACACCTTC.

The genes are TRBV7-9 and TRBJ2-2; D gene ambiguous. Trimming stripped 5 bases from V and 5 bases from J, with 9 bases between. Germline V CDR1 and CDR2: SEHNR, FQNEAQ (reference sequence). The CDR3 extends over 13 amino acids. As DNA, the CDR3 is TGTGCCAGCAGCGAAAGGTGGACCGGGGAGCTGTTTTTT. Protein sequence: CASSERWTGELFF.

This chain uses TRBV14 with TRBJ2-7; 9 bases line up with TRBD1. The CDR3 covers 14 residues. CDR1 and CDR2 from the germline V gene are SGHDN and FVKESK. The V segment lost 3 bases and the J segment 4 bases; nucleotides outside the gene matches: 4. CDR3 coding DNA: TGTGCCAGCAGCCAGACAGGGGGTAGATACGAGCAGTACTTC. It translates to CASSQTGGRYEQYF.

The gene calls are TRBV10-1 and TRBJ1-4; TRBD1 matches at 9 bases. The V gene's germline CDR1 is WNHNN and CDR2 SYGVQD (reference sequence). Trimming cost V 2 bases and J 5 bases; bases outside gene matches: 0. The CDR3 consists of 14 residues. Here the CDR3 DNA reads TGCGCCAGCAGTGAGGGGACAGGGAATGAAAAACTGTTTTTT. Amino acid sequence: CASSEGTGNEKLFF.

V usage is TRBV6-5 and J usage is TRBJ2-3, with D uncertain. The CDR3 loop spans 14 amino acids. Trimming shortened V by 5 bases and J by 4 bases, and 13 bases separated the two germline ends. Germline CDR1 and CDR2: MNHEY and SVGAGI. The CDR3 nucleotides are TGTGCCAGCAGTGACCGTCTAGAGGCAGATACGCAGTATTTT. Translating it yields CASSDRLEADTQYF.

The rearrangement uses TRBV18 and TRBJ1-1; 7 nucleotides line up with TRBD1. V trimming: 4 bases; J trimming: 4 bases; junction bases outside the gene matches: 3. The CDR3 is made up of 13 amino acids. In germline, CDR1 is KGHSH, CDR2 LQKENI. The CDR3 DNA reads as TGTGCCAGCTCACTGACAGGGAGCACTGAAGCTTTCTTT. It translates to CASSLTGSTEAFF.

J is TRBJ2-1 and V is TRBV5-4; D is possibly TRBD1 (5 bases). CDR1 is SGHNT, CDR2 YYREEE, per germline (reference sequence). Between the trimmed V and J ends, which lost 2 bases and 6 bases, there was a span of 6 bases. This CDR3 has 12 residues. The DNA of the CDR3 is TGTGCCAGCAGCTTACAGGTCAATGAGCAGTTCTTC. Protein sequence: CASSLQVNEQFF. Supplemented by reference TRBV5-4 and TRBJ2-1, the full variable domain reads ETGVTQSPTHLIKTRGQQVTLRCSSQSGHNTVSWYQQALGQGPQFIFQYYREEENGRGNFPPRFSGLQFPNYSSELNVNALELDDSALYLCASSLQVNEQFFGPGTRLTVL.

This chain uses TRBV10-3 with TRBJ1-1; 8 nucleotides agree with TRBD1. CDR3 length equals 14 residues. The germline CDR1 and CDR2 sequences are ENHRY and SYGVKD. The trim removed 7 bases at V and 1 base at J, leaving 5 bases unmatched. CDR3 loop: CAIKSDRGNTEAFF. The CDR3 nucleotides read TGTGCCATCAAGTCAGACAGGGGGAACACTGAAGCTTTCTTT.

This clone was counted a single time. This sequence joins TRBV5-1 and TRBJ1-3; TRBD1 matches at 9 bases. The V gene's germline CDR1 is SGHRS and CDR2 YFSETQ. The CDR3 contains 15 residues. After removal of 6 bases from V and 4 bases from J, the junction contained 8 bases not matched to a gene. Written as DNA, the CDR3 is TGCGCCAGCAAGCCACAGGGGGCACGCGGAAACACCATATATTTT. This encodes CASKPQGARGNTIYF. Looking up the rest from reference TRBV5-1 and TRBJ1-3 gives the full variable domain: KAGVTQTPRYLIKTRGQQVTLSCSPISGHRSVSWYQQTPGQGLQFLFEYFSETQRNKGNFPGRFSGRQFSNSRSEMNVSTLELGDSALYLCASKPQGARGNTIYFGEGSWLTVV.

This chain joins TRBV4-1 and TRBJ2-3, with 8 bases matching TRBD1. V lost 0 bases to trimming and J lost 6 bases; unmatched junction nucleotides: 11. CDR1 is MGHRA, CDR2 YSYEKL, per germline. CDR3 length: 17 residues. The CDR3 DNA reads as TGCGCCAGCAGCCAAGATCCCCCAGGGGGCTTGGTGGATACGCAGTATTTT. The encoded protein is CASSQDPPGGLVDTQYF.

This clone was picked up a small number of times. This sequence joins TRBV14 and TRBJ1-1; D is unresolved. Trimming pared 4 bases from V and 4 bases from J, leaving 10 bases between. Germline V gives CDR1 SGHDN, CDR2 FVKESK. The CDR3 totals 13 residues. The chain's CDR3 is CASSPAILTEAFF. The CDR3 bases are TGTGCCAGCAGCCCAGCTATCCTCACTGAAGCTTTCTTT.

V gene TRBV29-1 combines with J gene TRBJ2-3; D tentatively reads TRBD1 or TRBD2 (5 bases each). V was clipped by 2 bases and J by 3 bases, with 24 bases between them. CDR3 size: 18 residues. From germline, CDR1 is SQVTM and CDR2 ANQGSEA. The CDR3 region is CSVELIPPLSEGTDTQYF. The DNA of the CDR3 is TGCAGCGTTGAACTTATCCCCCCCCTTAGTGAGGGGACAGATACGCAGTATTTT.

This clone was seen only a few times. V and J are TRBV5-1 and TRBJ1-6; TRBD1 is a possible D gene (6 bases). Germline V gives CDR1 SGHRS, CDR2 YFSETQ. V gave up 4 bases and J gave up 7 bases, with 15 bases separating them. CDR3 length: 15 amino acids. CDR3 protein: CASSETGHGNSPLHF. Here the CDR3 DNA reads TGCGCCAGCAGCGAGACGGGACACGGAAATTCACCCCTCCACTTT.

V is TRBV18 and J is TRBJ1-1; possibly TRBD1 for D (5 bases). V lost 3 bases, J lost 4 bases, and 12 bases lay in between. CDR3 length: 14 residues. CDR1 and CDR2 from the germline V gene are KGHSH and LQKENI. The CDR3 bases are TGTGCCAGCTCACCGGGTCCAGGGTCCACTGAAGCTTTCTTT. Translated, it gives CASSPGPGSTEAFF.

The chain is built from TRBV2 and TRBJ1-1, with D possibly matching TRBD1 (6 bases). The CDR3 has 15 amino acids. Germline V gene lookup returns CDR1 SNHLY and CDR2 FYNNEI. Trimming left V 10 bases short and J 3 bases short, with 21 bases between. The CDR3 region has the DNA TGTGCCACTACCTACCTTCCGGCAGGGGACACTGAAGCTTTCTTT. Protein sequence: CATTYLPAGDTEAFF.

The CDR3 bases are TGTGCCAGCAGTGAATCAGGTATAACGTCCTATAATTCACCCCTCCACTTT. It yields the protein CASSESGITSYNSPLHF. This chain joins TRBV2 and TRBJ1-6; D ambiguous. Germline V gives CDR1 SNHLY, CDR2 FYNNEI. The CDR3 has 17 amino acids. The V gene lost 2 bases and the J gene lost 1 base, with 12 bases spanning the gap.

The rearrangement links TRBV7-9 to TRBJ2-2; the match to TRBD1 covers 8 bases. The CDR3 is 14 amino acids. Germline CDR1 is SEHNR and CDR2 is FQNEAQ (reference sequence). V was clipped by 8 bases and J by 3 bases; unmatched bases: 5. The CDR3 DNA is TGTGCCAGCCGGATGACAGGGGACACCGGGGAGCTGTTTTTT. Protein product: CASRMTGDTGELFF.

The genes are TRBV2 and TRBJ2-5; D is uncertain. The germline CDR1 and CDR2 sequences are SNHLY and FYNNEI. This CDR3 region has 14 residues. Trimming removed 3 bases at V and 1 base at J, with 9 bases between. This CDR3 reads CASSELAGQETQYF. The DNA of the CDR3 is TGTGCCAGCAGTGAGTTAGCAGGCCAAGAGACCCAGTACTTC.

This CDR3 reads CASSLGGAFYEQYF. CDR3 DNA: TGTGCCAGCAGTCTCGGGGGGGCCTTTTACGAGCAGTACTTC. The rearrangement joins TRBV6-6 to TRBJ2-7, with 8 bases matching TRBD2. Unmatched junction bases numbered 7, after V lost 5 bases and J lost 4 bases. This CDR3 has 14 amino acids. Germline CDR1 reads MNHNY; CDR2 reads SVGAGI (reference sequence).

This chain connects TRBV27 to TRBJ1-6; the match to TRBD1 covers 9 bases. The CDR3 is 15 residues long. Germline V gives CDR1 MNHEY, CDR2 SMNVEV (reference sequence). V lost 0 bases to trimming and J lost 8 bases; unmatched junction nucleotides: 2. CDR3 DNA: TGTGCCAGCAGTTTATCGGGACAGGGATATTCACCCCTCCACTTT. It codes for CASSLSGQGYSPLHF.

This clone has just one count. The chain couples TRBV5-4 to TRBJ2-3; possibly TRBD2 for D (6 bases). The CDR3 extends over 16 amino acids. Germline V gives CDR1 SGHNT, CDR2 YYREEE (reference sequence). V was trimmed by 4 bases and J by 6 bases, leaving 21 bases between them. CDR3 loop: CASSPRVGLGGDTQYF. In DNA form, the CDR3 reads TGTGCCAGCAGCCCTAGGGTGGGGCTAGGAGGGGATACGCAGTATTTT.

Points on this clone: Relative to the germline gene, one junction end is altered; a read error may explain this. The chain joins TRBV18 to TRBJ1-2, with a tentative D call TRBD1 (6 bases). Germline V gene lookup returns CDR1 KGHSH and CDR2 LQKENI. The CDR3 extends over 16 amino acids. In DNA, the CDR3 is TGTGCCAGCTCAACACCTCTGCCAGGGGAAGCATATGGCTACACCTTC. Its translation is CASSTPLPGEAYGYTF.

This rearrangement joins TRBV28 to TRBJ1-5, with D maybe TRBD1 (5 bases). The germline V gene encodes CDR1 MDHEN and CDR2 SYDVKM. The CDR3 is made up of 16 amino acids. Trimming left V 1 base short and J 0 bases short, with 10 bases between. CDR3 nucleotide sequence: TGTGCCAGCAGTTTATTTGGGGGATATAGCAATCAGCCCCAGCATTTT. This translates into CASSLFGGYSNQPQHF.